These T cell receptor beta chains were read from a single sample in a study of blood T cell repertoires in COVID-19. The table came from immunoSEQ multiplex PCR; TCRdb's copy has only in-frame clones and leaves some out. The sample lists 300,000 to 400,000 clones; around nine tenths were seen once. Sequenced input: peripheral blood. The receptors stem from a woman between 18 and 29 years old who had recovered from COVID-19. The CDR3 runs from the conserved cysteine through the conserved F or W. D genes are given only for firm matches. Clone size is not always given. Where it is, it says once, few, many or a class for expanded clones.

V gene: TRBV5-6; clone size: .; J gene: TRBJ2-3; D gene: TRBD2; CDR3 protein: CASSSGTSGTDTQYF; CDR3 DNA: TGTGCCAGCAGTTCCGGGACTAGCGGGACAGATACGCAGTATTTT
V gene: TRBV29-1; clone size: .; J gene: TRBJ1-6; D gene: .; CDR3 protein: CSVRGPGLNSPLHF; CDR3 DNA: TGCAGCGTCCGAGGCCCAGGGCTCAATTCACCCCTCCACTTT
V gene: TRBV19; clone size: .; J gene: TRBJ2-1; D gene: TRBD2; CDR3 protein: CASSIRVAGVGNEQFF; CDR3 DNA: TGTGCCAGTAGTATAAGGGTAGCGGGAGTAGGCAATGAGCAGTTCTTC
V gene: TRBV25-1; clone size: .; J gene: TRBJ2-3; D gene: .; CDR3 protein: CATSLGRRDTQYF; CDR3 DNA: TGTGCCACCAGTTTGGGTAGGAGAGATACGCAGTATTTT
V gene: TRBV6-5; clone size: .; J gene: TRBJ2-1; D gene: TRBD2; CDR3 protein: CASSFGTMRNEQFF; CDR3 DNA: TGTGCCAGCAGTTTCGGGACTATGAGGAATGAGCAGTTCTTC
V gene: TRBV7-9; clone size: .; J gene: TRBJ2-2; D gene: TRBD2; CDR3 protein: CASSLGLAVQGVNTGELFF; CDR3 DNA: TGTGCCAGCAGCTTGGGACTAGCGGTCCAGGGGGTGAACACCGGGGAGCTGTTTTTT
V gene: TRBV18; clone size: .; J gene: TRBJ1-5; D gene: .; CDR3 protein: CASSPGQRDNQPQHF; CDR3 DNA: TGTGCCAGCTCACCCGGACAGAGGGACAATCAGCCCCAGCATTTT
V gene: TRBV2; clone size: .; J gene: TRBJ2-3; D gene: .; CDR3 protein: CASEISSSSTDTQYF; CDR3 DNA: TGTGCCAGCGAGATATCGAGTTCGTCGACAGATACGCAGTATTTT
V gene: TRBV6-5; clone size: .; J gene: TRBJ1-2; D gene: .; CDR3 protein: CASKETANYGYTF; CDR3 DNA: TGTGCCAGCAAAGAGACAGCTAACTATGGCTACACCTTC
V gene: TRBV12-5; clone size: .; J gene: TRBJ2-2; D gene: TRBD2; CDR3 protein: CASGFPALSGRAARDTGELFF; CDR3 DNA: TGTGCTAGTGGTTTTCCGGCCCTGAGCGGGAGGGCCGCTCGTGACACCGGGGAGCTGTTTTTT
V gene: TRBV6-2/TRBV6-3; clone size: .; J gene: TRBJ1-1; D gene: TRBD1; CDR3 protein: CASSLVTGPNTEAFF; CDR3 DNA: TGTGCCAGCAGTTTGGTGACAGGGCCGAACACTGAAGCTTTCTTT
V gene: TRBV18; clone size: once; J gene: TRBJ2-2; D gene: TRBD2; CDR3 protein: CASSWTSGLNTGELFF; CDR3 DNA: TGTGCCAGCTCGTGGACTAGCGGGCTGAACACCGGGGAGCTGTTTTTT
V gene: TRBV10-3; clone size: .; J gene: TRBJ1-1; D gene: .; CDR3 protein: CAISLQGGNTEAFF; CDR3 DNA: TGTGCCATCAGTCTTCAGGGAGGGAACACTGAAGCTTTCTTT
V gene: TRBV6-1; clone size: few; J gene: TRBJ1-5; D gene: .; CDR3 protein: CASSEGTDYQPQHF; CDR3 DNA: TGTGCCAGCAGTGAAGGGACAGATTATCAGCCCCAGCATTTT
V gene: TRBV30; clone size: once; J gene: TRBJ1-3; D gene: .; CDR3 protein: CAWSVGGFGNTIYF; CDR3 DNA: TGTGCCTGGAGTGTGGGGGGGTTCGGAAACACCATATATTTT
V gene: TRBV5-1; clone size: .; J gene: TRBJ1-1; D gene: .; CDR3 protein: CASSLEGLNTEAFF; CDR3 DNA: TGCGCCAGCAGCTTGGAGGGGCTGAACACTGAAGCTTTCTTT
V gene: TRBV27; clone size: .; J gene: TRBJ1-1; D gene: .; CDR3 protein: CASMRGPPVSEAFF; CDR3 DNA: TGTGCCAGCATGCGGGGACCCCCTGTTTCTGAAGCTTTCTTT
V gene: TRBV4-3; clone size: .; J gene: TRBJ1-5; D gene: TRBD1; CDR3 protein: CASSQRQGGNQPQHF; CDR3 DNA: TGCGCCAGCAGCCAGCGTCAGGGGGGCAATCAGCCCCAGCATTTT
V gene: TRBV6-1; clone size: once; J gene: TRBJ2-3; D gene: .; CDR3 protein: CASSEGRDTQYF; CDR3 DNA: TGTGCCAGCAGTGAAGGGAGAGATACGCAGTATTTT
V gene: TRBV18; clone size: .; J gene: TRBJ2-3; D gene: TRBD2; CDR3 protein: CASSPFIAGRTDTQYF; CDR3 DNA: TGTGCCAGCTCACCATTCATAGCGGGGCGCACAGATACGCAGTATTTT
V gene: TRBV7-9; clone size: .; J gene: TRBJ1-2; D gene: .; CDR3 protein: CASSATQGGGIYGYTF; CDR3 DNA: TGTGCCAGCAGCGCGACACAGGGAGGGGGGATATATGGCTACACCTTC
V gene: TRBV9; clone size: .; J gene: TRBJ1-6; D gene: TRBD1; CDR3 protein: CASSEIQGPYNSPLHF; CDR3 DNA: TGTGCCAGCAGCGAGATACAGGGGCCCTATAATTCACCCCTCCACTTT
V gene: TRBV6-5; clone size: .; J gene: TRBJ2-2; D gene: .; CDR3 protein: CASSLGQLNTGELFF; CDR3 DNA: TGTGCCAGCAGTCTTGGACAGCTGAACACCGGGGAGCTGTTTTTT
V gene: TRBV6-2/TRBV6-3; clone size: .; J gene: TRBJ2-1; D gene: TRBD2; CDR3 protein: CASSGAGEYNEQFF; CDR3 DNA: TGTGCCAGCAGTGGGGCGGGGGAGTACAATGAGCAGTTCTTC
V gene: TRBV4-3; clone size: .; J gene: TRBJ2-3; D gene: .; CDR3 protein: CASSQVISTGTGTDTQYF; CDR3 DNA: TGCGCCAGCAGCCAGGTAATATCGACTGGTACCGGCACAGATACGCAGTATTTT
V gene: TRBV28; clone size: once; J gene: TRBJ1-2; D gene: TRBD1; CDR3 protein: CASRADRGPTSYGYTF; CDR3 DNA: TGTGCCAGCAGGGCGGACAGGGGACCTACCAGCTATGGCTACACCTTC
V gene: TRBV6-4; clone size: .; J gene: TRBJ2-1; D gene: TRBD1; CDR3 protein: CASSNDRGNEQFF; CDR3 DNA: TGTGCCAGCAGTAATGACAGGGGTAATGAGCAGTTCTTC
V gene: TRBV24-1; clone size: .; J gene: TRBJ1-1; D gene: .; CDR3 protein: CATSDPSRTEAFF; CDR3 DNA: TGTGCCACCAGTGATCCCTCCCGCACTGAAGCTTTCTTT
V gene: TRBV6-2/TRBV6-3; clone size: .; J gene: TRBJ1-1; D gene: .; CDR3 protein: CASSIGQTHHF; CDR3 DNA: TGTGCCAGCAGTATCGGACAGACTCACCACTTT
V gene: TRBV5-1; clone size: .; J gene: TRBJ2-3; D gene: .; CDR3 protein: CASSLARVSTDTQYF; CDR3 DNA: TGCGCCAGCAGCTTGGCCCGGGTTAGCACAGATACGCAGTATTTT
V gene: TRBV15; clone size: .; J gene: TRBJ2-3; D gene: .; CDR3 protein: CATSRFTSTDTQYF; CDR3 DNA: TGTGCCACCAGCAGATTTACTAGTACAGATACGCAGTATTTT
V gene: TRBV5-4; clone size: .; J gene: TRBJ1-2; D gene: TRBD1; CDR3 protein: CASSLSVSGTGIFNYGYTF; CDR3 DNA: TGTGCCAGCAGCTTGTCCGTTTCCGGGACAGGGATTTTCAACTATGGCTACACCTTC
V gene: TRBV3-1/TRBV3-2; clone size: .; J gene: TRBJ2-2; D gene: .; CDR3 protein: CASSRNGGGLYTGELFF; CDR3 DNA: TGTGCCAGCAGCCGCAATGGGGGCGGGCTTTACACCGGGGAGCTGTTTTTT
V gene: TRBV3-1/TRBV3-2; clone size: .; J gene: TRBJ1-4; D gene: .; CDR3 protein: CASSQGAGAREFEKLFF; CDR3 DNA: TGTGCCAGCAGCCAAGGGGCAGGGGCCCGAGAGTTTGAAAAACTGTTTTTT
V gene: TRBV7-9; clone size: .; J gene: TRBJ2-2; D gene: .; CDR3 protein: CASSPTAGRGKTGELFF; CDR3 DNA: TGTGCCAGCAGCCCCACGGCGGGTCGGGGGAAAACCGGGGAGCTGTTTTTT
V gene: TRBV10-3; clone size: .; J gene: TRBJ2-5; D gene: .; CDR3 protein: CAISEAREETQYF; CDR3 DNA: TGTGCCATCAGTGAGGCCAGGGAAGAGACCCAGTACTTC
V gene: TRBV14; clone size: once; J gene: TRBJ1-2; D gene: TRBD1; CDR3 protein: CASSQEAPTGNYGYTF; CDR3 DNA: TGTGCCAGCAGCCAAGAGGCCCCGACAGGGAACTATGGCTACACCTTC
V gene: TRBV5-4; clone size: .; J gene: TRBJ2-1; D gene: TRBD2; CDR3 protein: CASSFSLASPSNEQFF; CDR3 DNA: TGTGCCAGCAGCTTTTCACTAGCGAGCCCGTCTAATGAGCAGTTCTTC
V gene: TRBV20-1; clone size: .; J gene: TRBJ2-3; D gene: .; CDR3 protein: CSASSERGYLNTQYF; CDR3 DNA: TGCAGTGCTAGTAGTGAGAGGGGGTATCTAAATACGCAGTATTTT
V gene: TRBV5-4; clone size: .; J gene: TRBJ1-1; D gene: .; CDR3 protein: CASSLWQNTEAFF; CDR3 DNA: TGTGCCAGCAGCTTGTGGCAGAACACTGAAGCTTTCTTT
V gene: TRBV2; clone size: .; J gene: TRBJ1-1; D gene: TRBD1; CDR3 protein: CASSARTGALNTEAFF; CDR3 DNA: TGTGCCAGCAGTGCCCGGACAGGGGCCCTGAACACTGAAGCTTTCTTT